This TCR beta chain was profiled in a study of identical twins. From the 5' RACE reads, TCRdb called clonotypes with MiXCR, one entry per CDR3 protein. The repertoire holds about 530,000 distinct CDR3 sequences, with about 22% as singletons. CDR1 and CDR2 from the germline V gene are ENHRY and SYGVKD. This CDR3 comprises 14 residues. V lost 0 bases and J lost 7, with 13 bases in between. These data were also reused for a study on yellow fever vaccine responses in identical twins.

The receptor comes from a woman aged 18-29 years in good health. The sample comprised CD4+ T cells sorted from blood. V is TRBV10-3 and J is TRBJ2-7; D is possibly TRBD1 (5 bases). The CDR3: CAISESPDRTEQYF. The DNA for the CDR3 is TGTGCCATCAGTGAGTCCCCCGACAGAACAGAGCAGTACTTC.